The T cell receptor (beta chain) described here comes from a study of T cell responses to AZD1222 COVID-19 vaccine. TCRdb keeps only in-frame clones here, not all; method: immunoSEQ multiplex PCR. The table records about 93,000 clones, nearly 90% of them present only once. The CDR3 is 14 amino acids. The germline V gene has CDR1 MDHEN and CDR2 SYDVKM. The V and J ends lost 3 bases and 0 bases respectively, with 5 bases between them. The chain joins TRBV28 to TRBJ2-2; D is unresolved. The sequence was obtained from an adult in good health. The material was peripheral blood, obtained on day 0 of MenACWY control vaccination. CDR3 residues: CASSFAANTGELFF. As DNA, the CDR3 is TGTGCCAGCAGTTTCGCTGCGAACACCGGGGAGCTGTTTTTT. Together with reference TRBV28 and TRBJ2-2, the CDR3 gives the full variable domain: DVKVTQSSRYLVKRTGEKVFLECVQDMDHENMFWYRQDPGLGLRLIYFSYDVKMKEKGDIPEGYSVSREKKERFSLILESASTNQTSMYLCASSFAANTGELFFGEGSRLTVL.